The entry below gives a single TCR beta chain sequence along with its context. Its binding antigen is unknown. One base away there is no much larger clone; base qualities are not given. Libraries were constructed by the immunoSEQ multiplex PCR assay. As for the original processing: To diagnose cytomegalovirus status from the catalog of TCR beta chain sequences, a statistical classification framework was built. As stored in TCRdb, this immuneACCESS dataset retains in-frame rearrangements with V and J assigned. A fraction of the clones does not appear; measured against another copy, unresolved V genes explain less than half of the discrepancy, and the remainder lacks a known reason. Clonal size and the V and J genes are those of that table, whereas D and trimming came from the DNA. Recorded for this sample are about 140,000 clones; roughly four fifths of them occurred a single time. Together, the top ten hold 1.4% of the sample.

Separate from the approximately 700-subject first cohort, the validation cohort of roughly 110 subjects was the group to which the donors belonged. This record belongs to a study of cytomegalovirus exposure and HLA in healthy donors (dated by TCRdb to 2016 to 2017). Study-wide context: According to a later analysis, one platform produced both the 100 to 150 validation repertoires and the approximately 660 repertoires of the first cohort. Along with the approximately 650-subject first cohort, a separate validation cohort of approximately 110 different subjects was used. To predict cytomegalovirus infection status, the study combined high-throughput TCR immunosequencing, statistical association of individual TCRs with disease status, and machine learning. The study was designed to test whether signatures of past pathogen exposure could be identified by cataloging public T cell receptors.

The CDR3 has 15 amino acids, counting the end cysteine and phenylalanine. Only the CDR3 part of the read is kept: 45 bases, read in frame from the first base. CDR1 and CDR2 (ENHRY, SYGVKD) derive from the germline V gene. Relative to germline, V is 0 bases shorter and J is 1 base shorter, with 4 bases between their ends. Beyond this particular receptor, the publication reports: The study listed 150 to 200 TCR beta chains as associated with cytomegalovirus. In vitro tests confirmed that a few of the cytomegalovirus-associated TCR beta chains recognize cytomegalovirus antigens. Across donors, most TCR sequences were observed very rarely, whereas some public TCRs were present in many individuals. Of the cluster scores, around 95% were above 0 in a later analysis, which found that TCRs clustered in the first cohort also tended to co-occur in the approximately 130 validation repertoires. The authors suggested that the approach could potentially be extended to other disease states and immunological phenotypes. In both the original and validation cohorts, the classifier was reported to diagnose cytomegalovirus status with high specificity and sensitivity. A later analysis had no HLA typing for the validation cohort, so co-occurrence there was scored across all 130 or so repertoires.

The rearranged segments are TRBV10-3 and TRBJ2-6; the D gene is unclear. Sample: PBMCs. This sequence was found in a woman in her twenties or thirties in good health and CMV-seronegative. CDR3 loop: CAISESRSGANVLTF. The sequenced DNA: TGTGCCATCAGTGAGTCTCGGTCTGGGGCCAACGTCCTGACTTTC.